These T cell receptor beta chains were read from a single sample in a study of cytomegalovirus exposure and HLA in healthy donors. TCRdb's copy holds only in-frame clones and misses some; the assay was immunoSEQ multiplex PCR. The sample holds about 97,000 clones; less than 9.5% are singletons and the top ten take just over 5%. The sequenced sample was PBMCs. The receptors derive from a man aged 45 to 65 in good health and CMV-seropositive. Each CDR3 is given with its conserved first and last residue. Fields, in order: clone size, J gene, V gene, D gene, CDR3 DNA, CDR3 protein. A D gene is named only where the DNA matches it firmly. Clone size appears in some rows only: once, few, many, or a class for an expanded clone.

abundance: many
j_gene: TRBJ1-5
v_gene: TRBV30
d_gene: TRBD1
CDR3nt: TGTGCCTGGACCCCAGGACAGGGCAAGCCCCAGCATTTT
CDR3aa: CAWTPGQGKPQHF

abundance: .
j_gene: TRBJ2-2
v_gene: TRBV27
d_gene: TRBD1
CDR3nt: TGTGCCAGCAGTCAGCCGGGACAGGGGGCGACCGGGGAGCTGTTTTTT
CDR3aa: CASSQPGQGATGELFF

abundance: few
j_gene: TRBJ1-1
v_gene: TRBV30
d_gene: .
CDR3nt: TGTGCCTGGAGTCCGACAGCTGAAGCTTTCTTT
CDR3aa: CAWSPTAEAFF

abundance: .
j_gene: TRBJ2-4
v_gene: TRBV5-1
d_gene: .
CDR3nt: TGCGCCAGCAGCTTAAATTCCCCAGCGGGAAACATTCAGTACTTC
CDR3aa: CASSLNSPAGNIQYF

abundance: .
j_gene: TRBJ2-7
v_gene: TRBV7-8
d_gene: TRBD2
CDR3nt: TGTGCCAGCAGCTTAACTAGCGGGATCTACGAGCAGTACTTC
CDR3aa: CASSLTSGIYEQYF

abundance: once
j_gene: TRBJ1-6
v_gene: TRBV6-1
d_gene: .
CDR3nt: TGTGCCAGCAGTGCAGGGCCCTATAATTCACCCCTCCACTTT
CDR3aa: CASSAGPYNSPLHF

abundance: .
j_gene: TRBJ1-1
v_gene: TRBV28
d_gene: .
CDR3nt: TGTGGAGCTCTCCTGAACACTGAAGCTTTCTTT
CDR3aa: CGALLNTEAFF

abundance: .
j_gene: TRBJ2-7
v_gene: TRBV5-1
d_gene: TRBD2
CDR3nt: TGCGCCAGCAGCTTAGATATAGCGGGCAAAAACCGGACCTACGAGCAGTACTTC
CDR3aa: CASSLDIAGKNRTYEQYF

abundance: .
j_gene: TRBJ1-1
v_gene: TRBV19
d_gene: .
CDR3nt: TGTGCCAGTAGTATAGGAGAGGGATTCGAAGCTTTCTTT
CDR3aa: CASSIGEGFEAFF

abundance: .
j_gene: TRBJ2-2
v_gene: TRBV30
d_gene: .
CDR3nt: TGTGCCTGGGGTGAGGTAGGCGGTTCCGGGGAGCTGTTTTTT
CDR3aa: CAWGEVGGSGELFF

abundance: few
j_gene: TRBJ2-7
v_gene: TRBV4-2
d_gene: .
CDR3nt: TGTGCCAGCAGCCAGGGTAGGCTGACTGCCTACGAGCAGTACTTC
CDR3aa: CASSQGRLTAYEQYF

abundance: .
j_gene: TRBJ1-2
v_gene: TRBV5-4
d_gene: TRBD1
CDR3nt: TGTGCCAGCAGCCCCCGGGACAGGGGCTATGGCTACACCTTC
CDR3aa: CASSPRDRGYGYTF

abundance: few
j_gene: TRBJ2-2
v_gene: TRBV7-9
d_gene: TRBD1
CDR3nt: TGTGCCAGCAGCCGGGGACAGGGTGACACCGGGGAGCTGTTTTTT
CDR3aa: CASSRGQGDTGELFF

abundance: few
j_gene: TRBJ2-5
v_gene: TRBV5-8
d_gene: .
CDR3nt: TGTGCCAGCAGCTTTAAGACCCAGTACTTC
CDR3aa: CASSFKTQYF

abundance: few
j_gene: TRBJ1-4
v_gene: TRBV5-4
d_gene: TRBD1
CDR3nt: TGTGCCAGCAGCTTGCGGACAGGGCCTGCTAATGAAAAACTGTTTTTT
CDR3aa: CASSLRTGPANEKLFF

abundance: few
j_gene: TRBJ2-7
v_gene: TRBV28
d_gene: TRBD2
CDR3nt: TGTGCCAGCATCCCCCGGGACGGGAGGGGATCCTACGAGCAGTACTTC
CDR3aa: CASIPRDGRGSYEQYF

abundance: few
j_gene: TRBJ1-4
v_gene: TRBV7-9
d_gene: .
CDR3nt: TGTGCCAGCAGCCTCGACAGGTTTTTAAATGAAAAACTGTTTTTT
CDR3aa: CASSLDRFLNEKLFF

abundance: few
j_gene: TRBJ2-1
v_gene: TRBV10-1
d_gene: TRBD2
CDR3nt: TGCGCCAGCGGAATAGGGACTAGCCCTGGCAATGAGCAGTTCTTC
CDR3aa: CASGIGTSPGNEQFF

abundance: once
j_gene: TRBJ2-3
v_gene: TRBV6-1
d_gene: TRBD1
CDR3nt: TGTGCCAGCAGTGAACTCAGGGGGCATACGCAGTATTTT
CDR3aa: CASSELRGHTQYF

abundance: .
j_gene: TRBJ1-1
v_gene: TRBV30
d_gene: TRBD1
CDR3nt: TGTGCCTGGAGCGGGACAGTCATGAACACTGAAGCTTTCTTT
CDR3aa: CAWSGTVMNTEAFF

abundance: few
j_gene: TRBJ1-4
v_gene: TRBV2
d_gene: .
CDR3nt: TGTGCCAGCAGTGAAGGCCCCAGTATGATGAACCAACTGTTTTTT
CDR3aa: CASSEGPSMMNQLFF

abundance: many
j_gene: TRBJ2-1
v_gene: TRBV18
d_gene: .
CDR3nt: TGTGCCAGCTCACCATGGGGAGAATACACTTCCTACAATGAGCAGTTCTTC
CDR3aa: CASSPWGEYTSYNEQFF

abundance: .
j_gene: TRBJ2-5
v_gene: TRBV7-9
d_gene: TRBD1
CDR3nt: TGTGCCAGCAGCTCCCGGACAGGTAGGGGCGAGACCCAGTACTTC
CDR3aa: CASSSRTGRGETQYF

abundance: .
j_gene: TRBJ1-2
v_gene: TRBV7-8
d_gene: .
CDR3nt: TGTGCCAGCAGCTCTGACGCCACTCCTTCGCCAGGAGGCTACACCTTC
CDR3aa: CASSSDATPSPGGYTF

abundance: .
j_gene: TRBJ1-5
v_gene: TRBV19
d_gene: TRBD1
CDR3nt: TGTGCCAGTAGACATGGGGGGACAGGGGTCAATCAGCCCCAGCATTTT
CDR3aa: CASRHGGTGVNQPQHF

abundance: .
j_gene: TRBJ2-5
v_gene: TRBV27
d_gene: TRBD1
CDR3nt: TGTGCCAGCAGTCCGACAGGGTACCAAGAGACCCAGTACTTC
CDR3aa: CASSPTGYQETQYF

abundance: .
j_gene: TRBJ1-2
v_gene: TRBV29-1
d_gene: .
CDR3nt: TGCAGCGTTGGCCAAGAGGGCACCTATGGCTACACCTTC
CDR3aa: CSVGQEGTYGYTF

abundance: .
j_gene: TRBJ1-4
v_gene: TRBV6-5
d_gene: .
CDR3nt: TGTGCCAGCACCAAAAGGGGGTTCGAAAAACTGTTTTTT
CDR3aa: CASTKRGFEKLFF

abundance: .
j_gene: TRBJ2-7
v_gene: TRBV5-4
d_gene: TRBD2
CDR3nt: TGTGCCAGCAGCTTCATGACTAGCGGAACCTACGAGCAGTACTTC
CDR3aa: CASSFMTSGTYEQYF

abundance: .
j_gene: TRBJ2-1
v_gene: TRBV27
d_gene: TRBD1
CDR3nt: TGTGCCAGCACCCCATATGGGGACAGGGCCTACAATGAGCAGTTCTTC
CDR3aa: CASTPYGDRAYNEQFF

abundance: .
j_gene: TRBJ1-2
v_gene: TRBV28
d_gene: TRBD1
CDR3nt: TGTGCCAGCAGTAGACAGGGGGCGGTAGGAGGCTACACCTTC
CDR3aa: CASSRQGAVGGYTF

abundance: few
j_gene: TRBJ2-1
v_gene: TRBV25-1
d_gene: TRBD2
CDR3nt: TGTGCCAGCAGTCTAGCGGGACCTGCCTACAATGAGCAGTTCTTC
CDR3aa: CASSLAGPAYNEQFF

abundance: few
j_gene: TRBJ2-1
v_gene: TRBV7-8
d_gene: .
CDR3nt: TGTGCCAGCAGCCTCAGGACAGATAGCAATGAGCAGTTCTTC
CDR3aa: CASSLRTDSNEQFF

abundance: .
j_gene: TRBJ2-1
v_gene: TRBV19
d_gene: .
CDR3nt: TGTGCCAGTAGTATTGCGAGCTCCTACAATGAGCAGTTCTTC
CDR3aa: CASSIASSYNEQFF

abundance: few
j_gene: TRBJ1-5
v_gene: TRBV6-6
d_gene: TRBD1
CDR3nt: TGTGCCAGCGGGGGGGACAGGGGGAACAATCAGCCCCAGCATTTT
CDR3aa: CASGGDRGNNQPQHF

abundance: few
j_gene: TRBJ1-2
v_gene: TRBV7-9
d_gene: TRBD1
CDR3nt: TGTGCCAGCAGCTTAAAACCGGGACAGTTCCCCTATGGCTACACCTTC
CDR3aa: CASSLKPGQFPYGYTF

abundance: few
j_gene: TRBJ2-6
v_gene: TRBV19
d_gene: TRBD2
CDR3nt: TGTGCCAGTATATCTAGCGGGAAGACTGGGGCCAACGTCCTGACTTTC
CDR3aa: CASISSGKTGANVLTF

abundance: .
j_gene: TRBJ2-1
v_gene: TRBV28
d_gene: TRBD2
CDR3nt: TGTGCCAGCAGTTTACTAGGACTAGCGGGACCTTACAATGAGCAGTTCTTC
CDR3aa: CASSLLGLAGPYNEQFF

abundance: few
j_gene: TRBJ1-5
v_gene: TRBV4-1
d_gene: TRBD1
CDR3nt: TGCGCCAGCAGCCCCTATTTATGGACAGGGTACAATCAGCCCAAGCATTTC
CDR3aa: CASSPYLWTGYNQPKHF

abundance: few
j_gene: TRBJ2-5
v_gene: TRBV7-8
d_gene: .
CDR3nt: TGTGCCAGCAGCCCTCTTGGGCAGTCCGATCGAGAGACCCAGTACTTC
CDR3aa: CASSPLGQSDRETQYF

abundance: few
j_gene: TRBJ2-5
v_gene: TRBV5-1
d_gene: TRBD2
CDR3nt: TGCGCCAGCAGCTTTGCGGGAGAGGAGACCCAGTACTTC
CDR3aa: CASSFAGEETQYF

abundance: few
j_gene: TRBJ1-2
v_gene: TRBV5-4
d_gene: TRBD1
CDR3nt: TGTGCCAGCAGCCGCCCGGGACAGGAGGTTAACTATGGCTACACCTTC
CDR3aa: CASSRPGQEVNYGYTF

abundance: .
j_gene: TRBJ1-5
v_gene: TRBV4-1
d_gene: .
CDR3nt: TGCGCCAGCAGCCTGGGGGCAGGCAATCAGCCCCAGCATTTT
CDR3aa: CASSLGAGNQPQHF

abundance: few
j_gene: TRBJ1-6
v_gene: TRBV9
d_gene: .
CDR3nt: TGTGCCAGCAGCGTAGCTGATACTTCCCCAAATTCACCCCTCCACTTT
CDR3aa: CASSVADTSPNSPLHF

abundance: .
j_gene: TRBJ2-5
v_gene: TRBV10-3
d_gene: .
CDR3nt: TGTGCCATCAGTGCAGGTTTGGAGACCCAGTACTTC
CDR3aa: CAISAGLETQYF

abundance: few
j_gene: TRBJ1-2
v_gene: TRBV5-1
d_gene: .
CDR3nt: TGCGCCAGCAGCTTGGACCCCAGGGATCCGAGTGGCTACACCTTC
CDR3aa: CASSLDPRDPSGYTF

abundance: few
j_gene: TRBJ1-2
v_gene: TRBV30
d_gene: TRBD1
CDR3nt: TGTGCCTGGGGGACAGGGTACTATGGCTACACCTTC
CDR3aa: CAWGTGYYGYTF

abundance: few
j_gene: TRBJ1-1
v_gene: TRBV5-1
d_gene: TRBD1
CDR3nt: TGCGCCAGCAGTCCAGGGGGTACGAACACTGAAGCTTTCTTT
CDR3aa: CASSPGGTNTEAFF

abundance: .
j_gene: TRBJ2-7
v_gene: TRBV28
d_gene: TRBD1
CDR3nt: TGTGCCAGCAGAGGGACAGGATCCCTCTACGAGCAGTACTTC
CDR3aa: CASRGTGSLYEQYF